This T cell receptor (beta chain) appears in the sequencing data of a study of cytomegalovirus exposure and HLA in healthy donors. Study findings and constraints: In a later analysis, HLA-associated TCR beta chains were more clonally expanded than equally common others.

Concerning this clone: Its antigen remains unidentified.

Germline V gene lookup returns CDR1 SGHTA and CDR2 FQGNSA. The ends lost 5 bases at V and 7 bases at J; junction bases unmatched: 15. This CDR3 region has 18 residues. 60 Vbeta and 13 Jbeta primers were used in PCR. Per the original data handling: Unique TCR beta chains totaled 65 million to 95 million in a later count, with approximately 11 million of them shared. Measured with immunoSEQ multiplex PCR; TCRdb has only the in-frame clones, and not every one. The V and J calls and clone size were taken over from that table, and D and trimming were inferred from the DNA. Of 130,000 to 150,000 clones listed, 78% were seen once; the top ten hold roughly 3.1%.

Sequenced input: PBMCs. This chain connects TRBV7-2 to TRBJ2-1, with 12 bases lining up with TRBD2. The receptor was isolated from a man aged 35 to 55 in good health and CMV-seropositive. The CDR3 spells CASSPSGLAGGPGNEQFF. The DNA for the CDR3 is TGTGCCAGCAGCCCGAGTGGGCTAGCGGGAGGGCCGGGGAATGAGCAGTTCTTC.